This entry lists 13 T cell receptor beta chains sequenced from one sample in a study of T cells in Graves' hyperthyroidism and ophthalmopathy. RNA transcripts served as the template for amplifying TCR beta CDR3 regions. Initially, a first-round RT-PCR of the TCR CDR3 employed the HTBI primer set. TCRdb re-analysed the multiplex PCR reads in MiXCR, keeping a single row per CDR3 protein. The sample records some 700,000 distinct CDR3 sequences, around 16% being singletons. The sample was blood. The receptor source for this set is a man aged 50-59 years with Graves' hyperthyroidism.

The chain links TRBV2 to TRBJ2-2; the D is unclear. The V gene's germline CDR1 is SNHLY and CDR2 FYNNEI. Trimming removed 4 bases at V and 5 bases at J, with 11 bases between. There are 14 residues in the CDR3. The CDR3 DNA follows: TGTGCCAGCAGTGCAGTTACTCAAACCGGGGAGCTGTTTTTT. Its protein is CASSAVTQTGELFF.

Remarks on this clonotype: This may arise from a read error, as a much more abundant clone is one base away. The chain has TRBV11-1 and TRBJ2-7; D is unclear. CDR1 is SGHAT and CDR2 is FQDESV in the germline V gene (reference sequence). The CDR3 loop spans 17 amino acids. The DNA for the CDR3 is TGTGCCAGCAGAGTCAATCTTGTGGCTGCCGAAGCCTACGGGCAGTACTTC. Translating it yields CASRVNLVAAEAYGQYF.

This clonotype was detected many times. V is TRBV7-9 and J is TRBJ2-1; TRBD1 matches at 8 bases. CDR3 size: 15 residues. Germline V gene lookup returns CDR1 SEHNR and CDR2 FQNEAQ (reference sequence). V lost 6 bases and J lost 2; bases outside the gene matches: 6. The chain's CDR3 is CASSKTGDAYNEQFF. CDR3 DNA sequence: TGTGCCAGCAGTAAGACAGGGGACGCCTACAATGAGCAGTTCTTC.

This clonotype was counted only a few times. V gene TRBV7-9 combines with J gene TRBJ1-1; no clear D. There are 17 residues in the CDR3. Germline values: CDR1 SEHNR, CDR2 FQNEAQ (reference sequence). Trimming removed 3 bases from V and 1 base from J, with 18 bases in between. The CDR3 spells CASSFPFGLGANTEAFF. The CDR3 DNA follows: TGTGCCAGCAGCTTTCCGTTTGGGTTGGGCGCGAACACTGAAGCTTTCTTT.

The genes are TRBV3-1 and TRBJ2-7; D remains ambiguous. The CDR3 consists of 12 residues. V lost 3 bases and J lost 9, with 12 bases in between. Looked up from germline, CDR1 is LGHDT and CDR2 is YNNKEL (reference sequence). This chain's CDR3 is CASSHGRVVQYF. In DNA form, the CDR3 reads TGTGCCAGCAGCCATGGCAGAGTAGTGCAGTACTTC.

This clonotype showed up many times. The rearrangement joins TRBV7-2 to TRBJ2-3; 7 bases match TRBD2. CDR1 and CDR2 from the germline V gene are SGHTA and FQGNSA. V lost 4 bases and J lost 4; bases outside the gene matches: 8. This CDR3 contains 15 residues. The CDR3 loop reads CASSWGGGRSDTQYF. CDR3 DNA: TGTGCCAGCAGCTGGGGTGGCGGGAGATCAGATACGCAGTATTTT.

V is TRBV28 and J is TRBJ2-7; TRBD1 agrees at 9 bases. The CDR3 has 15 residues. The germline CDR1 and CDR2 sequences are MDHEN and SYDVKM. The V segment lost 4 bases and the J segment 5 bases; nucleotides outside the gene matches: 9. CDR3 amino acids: CASSSGQGRFHEQYF. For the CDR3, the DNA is TGTGCCAGCAGTTCGGGACAGGGACGTTTCCACGAGCAGTACTTC.

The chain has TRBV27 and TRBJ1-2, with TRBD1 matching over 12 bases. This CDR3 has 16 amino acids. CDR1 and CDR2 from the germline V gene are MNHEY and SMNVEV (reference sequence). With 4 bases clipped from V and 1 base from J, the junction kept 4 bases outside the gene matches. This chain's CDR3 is CASSSGTGGSNYGYTF. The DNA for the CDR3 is TGTGCCAGCAGTTCCGGGACAGGGGGCAGTAACTATGGCTACACCTTC.

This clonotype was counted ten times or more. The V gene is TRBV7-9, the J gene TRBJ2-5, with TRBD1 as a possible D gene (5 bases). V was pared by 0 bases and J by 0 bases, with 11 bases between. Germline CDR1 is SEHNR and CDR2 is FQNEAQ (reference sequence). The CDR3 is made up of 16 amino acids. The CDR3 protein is CASSLAPIGDQETQYF. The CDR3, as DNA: TGTGCCAGCAGCTTAGCGCCCATAGGGGACCAAGAGACCCAGTACTTC.

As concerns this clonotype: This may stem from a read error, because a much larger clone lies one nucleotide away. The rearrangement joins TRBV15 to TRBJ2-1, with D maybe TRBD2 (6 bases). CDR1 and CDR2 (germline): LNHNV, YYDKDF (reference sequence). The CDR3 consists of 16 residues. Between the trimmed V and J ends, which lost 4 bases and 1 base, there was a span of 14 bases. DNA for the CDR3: TGTGCCACCAGCACAGATCGTGGGGGGTCCTACAATGAGCAGTTCTTC. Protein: CATSTDRGGSYNEQFF.

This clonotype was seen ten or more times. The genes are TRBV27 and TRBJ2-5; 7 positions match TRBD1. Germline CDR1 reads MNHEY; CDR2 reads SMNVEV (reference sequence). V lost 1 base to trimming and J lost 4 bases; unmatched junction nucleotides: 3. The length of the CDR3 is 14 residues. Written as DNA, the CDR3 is TGTGCCAGCAGTTTATATAACAGGGGAGAGACCCAGTACTTC. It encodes CASSLYNRGETQYF.

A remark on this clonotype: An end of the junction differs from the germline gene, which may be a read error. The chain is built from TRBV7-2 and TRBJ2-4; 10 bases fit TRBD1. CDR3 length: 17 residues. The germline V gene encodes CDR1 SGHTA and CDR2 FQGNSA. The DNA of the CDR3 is TGTGCCAGCAGCTTAGTAGGGACAGGGGCAGCCGAAAACATTCAGTACTTC. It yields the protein CASSLVGTGAAENIQYF.

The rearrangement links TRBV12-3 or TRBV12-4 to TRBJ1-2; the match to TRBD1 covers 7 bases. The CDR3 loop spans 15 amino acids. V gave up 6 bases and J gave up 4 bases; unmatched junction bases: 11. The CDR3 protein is CASSMDRTLGYGYTF. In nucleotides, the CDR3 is TGTGCCAGCAGCATGGACAGGACCCTAGGCTATGGCTACACCTTC.